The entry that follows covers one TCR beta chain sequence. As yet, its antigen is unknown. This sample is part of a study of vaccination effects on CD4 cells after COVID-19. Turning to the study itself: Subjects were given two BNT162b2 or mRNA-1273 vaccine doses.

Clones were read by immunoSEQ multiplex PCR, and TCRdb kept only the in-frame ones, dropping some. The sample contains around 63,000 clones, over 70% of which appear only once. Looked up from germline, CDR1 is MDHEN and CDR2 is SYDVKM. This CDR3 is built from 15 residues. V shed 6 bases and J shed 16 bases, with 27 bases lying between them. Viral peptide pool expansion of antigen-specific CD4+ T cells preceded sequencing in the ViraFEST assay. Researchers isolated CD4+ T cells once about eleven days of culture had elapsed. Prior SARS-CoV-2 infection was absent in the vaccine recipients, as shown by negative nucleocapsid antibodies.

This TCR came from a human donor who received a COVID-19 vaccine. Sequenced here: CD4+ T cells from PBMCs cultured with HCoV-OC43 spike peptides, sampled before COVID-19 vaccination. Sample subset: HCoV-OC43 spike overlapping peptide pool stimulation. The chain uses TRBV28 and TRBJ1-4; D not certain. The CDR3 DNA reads TGTGCCAGCAGCTCAAGGACTAACGCTATTAAAGTTCGGTTTTTT. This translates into CASSSRTNAIKVRFF.